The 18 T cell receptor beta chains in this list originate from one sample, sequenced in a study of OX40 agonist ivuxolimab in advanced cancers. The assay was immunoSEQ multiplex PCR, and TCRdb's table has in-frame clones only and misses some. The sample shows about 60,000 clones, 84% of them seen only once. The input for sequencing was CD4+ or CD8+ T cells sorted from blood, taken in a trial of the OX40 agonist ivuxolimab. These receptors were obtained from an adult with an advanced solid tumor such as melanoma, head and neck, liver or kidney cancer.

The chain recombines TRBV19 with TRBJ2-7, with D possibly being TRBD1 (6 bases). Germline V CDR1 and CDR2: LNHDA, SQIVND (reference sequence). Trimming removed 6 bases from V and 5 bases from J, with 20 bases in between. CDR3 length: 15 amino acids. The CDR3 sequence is CASSTRGPGADEQYF. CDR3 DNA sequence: TGTGCCAGTAGCACCAGGGGACCCGGGGCCGACGAGCAGTACTTC. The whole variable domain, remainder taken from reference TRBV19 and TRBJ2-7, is DGGITQSPKYLFRKEGQNVTLSCEQNLNHDAMYWYRQDPGQGLRLIYYSQIVNDFQKGDIAEGYSVSREKKESFPLTVTSAQKNPTAFYLCASSTRGPGADEQYFGPGTRLTVT.

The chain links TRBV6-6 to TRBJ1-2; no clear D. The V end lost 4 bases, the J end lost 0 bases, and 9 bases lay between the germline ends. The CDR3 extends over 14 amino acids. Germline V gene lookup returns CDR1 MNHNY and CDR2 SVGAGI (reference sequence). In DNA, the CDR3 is TGTGCCAGCAGTTTGACGGCTTCTAACTATGGCTACACCTTC. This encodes CASSLTASNYGYTF.

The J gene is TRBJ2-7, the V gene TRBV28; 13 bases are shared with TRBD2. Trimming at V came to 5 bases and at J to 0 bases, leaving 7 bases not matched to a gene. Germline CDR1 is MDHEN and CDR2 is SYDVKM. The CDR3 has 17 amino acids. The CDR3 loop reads CASSMFGLAGASYEQYF. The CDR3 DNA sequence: TGTGCCAGCAGTATGTTCGGACTAGCGGGGGCCTCCTACGAGCAGTACTTC.

The CDR3 spells CASSLRGHPYEQYF. CDR3 in DNA: TGTGCCAGCAGCTTGAGGGGACACCCCTACGAGCAGTACTTC. The chain recombines TRBV5-8 with TRBJ2-7; weak D call: TRBD1 (6 bases). This CDR3 region has 14 residues. Trimming removed 1 base at V and 2 bases at J, with 10 bases between. The germline V gene encodes CDR1 SGHTS and CDR2 YDEGEE.

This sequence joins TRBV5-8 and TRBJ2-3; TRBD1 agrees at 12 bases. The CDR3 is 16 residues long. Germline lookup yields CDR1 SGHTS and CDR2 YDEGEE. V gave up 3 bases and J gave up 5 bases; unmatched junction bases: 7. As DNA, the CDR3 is TGTGCCAGCAGCTATACGGGACAGGGGGCTTTAGATACGCAGTATTTT. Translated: CASSYTGQGALDTQYF.

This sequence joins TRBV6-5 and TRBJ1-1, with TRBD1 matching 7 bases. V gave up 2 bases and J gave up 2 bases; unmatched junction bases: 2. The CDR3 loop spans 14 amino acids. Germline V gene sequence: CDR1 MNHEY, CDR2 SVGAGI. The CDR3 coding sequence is TGTGCCAGCAGTTACAGGGACAGCAACACTGAAGCTTTCTTT. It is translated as CASSYRDSNTEAFF.

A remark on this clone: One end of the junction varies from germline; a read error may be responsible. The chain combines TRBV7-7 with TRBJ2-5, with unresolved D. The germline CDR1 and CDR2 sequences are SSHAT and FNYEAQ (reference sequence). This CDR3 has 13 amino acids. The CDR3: CASSLGPQETQYF. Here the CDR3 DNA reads TGTGCTAGCAGCTTAGGGCCACAAGAGACCCAGTACTTC.

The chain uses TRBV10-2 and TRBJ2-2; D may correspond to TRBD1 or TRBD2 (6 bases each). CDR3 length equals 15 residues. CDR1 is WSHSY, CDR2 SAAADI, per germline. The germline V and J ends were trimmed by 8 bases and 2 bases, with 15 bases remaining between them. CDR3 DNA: TGCGCCAGCCAGGGGAGGTCAGTTAACACCGGGGAGCTGTTTTTT. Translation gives CASQGRSVNTGELFF.

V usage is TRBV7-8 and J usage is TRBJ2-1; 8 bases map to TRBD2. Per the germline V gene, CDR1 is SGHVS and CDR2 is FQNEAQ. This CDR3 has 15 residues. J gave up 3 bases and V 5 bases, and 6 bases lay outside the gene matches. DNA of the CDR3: TGTGCCAGCAGCCTACGGAGCGGGGGCTACAATGAGCAGTTCTTC. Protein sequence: CASSLRSGGYNEQFF.

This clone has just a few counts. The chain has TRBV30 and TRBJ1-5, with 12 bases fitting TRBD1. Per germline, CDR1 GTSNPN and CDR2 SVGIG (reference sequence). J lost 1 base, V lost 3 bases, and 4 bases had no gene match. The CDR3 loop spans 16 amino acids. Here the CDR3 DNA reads TGTGCCTGGAGCCTAGGGACAGGGGGCAGCAATCAGCCCCAGCATTTT. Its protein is CAWSLGTGGSNQPQHF.

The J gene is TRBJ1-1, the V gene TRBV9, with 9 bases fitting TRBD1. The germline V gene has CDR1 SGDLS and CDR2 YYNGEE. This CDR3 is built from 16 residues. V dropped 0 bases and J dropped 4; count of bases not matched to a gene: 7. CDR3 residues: CASSVGQGVYRTEAFF. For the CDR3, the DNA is TGTGCCAGCAGCGTAGGACAGGGGGTGTATCGCACTGAAGCTTTCTTT.

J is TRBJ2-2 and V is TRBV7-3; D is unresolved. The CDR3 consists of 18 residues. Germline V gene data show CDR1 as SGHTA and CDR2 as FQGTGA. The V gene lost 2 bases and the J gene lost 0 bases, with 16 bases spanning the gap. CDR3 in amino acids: CASSLYPVGSANTGELFF. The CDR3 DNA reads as TGTGCCAGCAGCTTATACCCGGTGGGCTCCGCGAACACCGGGGAGCTGTTTTTT.

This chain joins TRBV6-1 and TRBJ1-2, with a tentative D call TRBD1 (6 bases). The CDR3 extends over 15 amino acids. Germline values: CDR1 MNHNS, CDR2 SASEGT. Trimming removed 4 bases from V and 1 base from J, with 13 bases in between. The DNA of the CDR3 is TGTGCCAGCAGTGTCCAGGGGCTGAGTAACTATGGCTACACCTTC. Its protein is CASSVQGLSNYGYTF.

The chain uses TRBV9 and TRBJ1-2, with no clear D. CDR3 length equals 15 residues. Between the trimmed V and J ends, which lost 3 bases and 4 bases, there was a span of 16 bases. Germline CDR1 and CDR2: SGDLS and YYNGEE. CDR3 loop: CASSEEVRAVYGYTF. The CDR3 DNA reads TGTGCCAGCAGCGAGGAGGTCCGGGCTGTCTATGGCTACACCTTC.

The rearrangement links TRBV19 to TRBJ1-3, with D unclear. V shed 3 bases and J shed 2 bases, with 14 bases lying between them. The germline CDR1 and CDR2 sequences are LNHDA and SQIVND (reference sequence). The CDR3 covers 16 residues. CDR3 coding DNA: TGTGCCAGTAGTATCGAGGCCAGTAGGCCTGGAAACACCATATATTTT. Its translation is CASSIEASRPGNTIYF.

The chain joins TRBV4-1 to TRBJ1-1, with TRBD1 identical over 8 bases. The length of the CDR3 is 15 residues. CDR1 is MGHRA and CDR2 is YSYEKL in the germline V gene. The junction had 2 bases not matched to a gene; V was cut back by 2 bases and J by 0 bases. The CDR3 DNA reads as TGCGCCAGCAGCCAAAGGGACAGGCTGAACACTGAAGCTTTCTTT. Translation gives CASSQRDRLNTEAFF.

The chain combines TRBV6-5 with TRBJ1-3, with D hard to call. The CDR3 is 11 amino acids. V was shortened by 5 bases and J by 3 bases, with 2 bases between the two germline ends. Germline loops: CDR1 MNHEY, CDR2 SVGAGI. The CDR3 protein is CASSNGNTIYF. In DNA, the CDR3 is TGTGCCAGCAGTAATGGAAACACCATATATTTT.

The CDR3 is CASSDTAAGNTIYF. In DNA form, the CDR3 reads TGTGCCAGCAGCGACACAGCAGCCGGAAACACCATATATTTT. J is TRBJ1-3 and V is TRBV7-9; D gene unclear. Germline-derived CDR1 and CDR2 are SEHNR and FQNEAQ (reference sequence). CDR3 size: 14 residues. Trimming pared 5 bases from V and 4 bases from J, leaving 12 bases between.